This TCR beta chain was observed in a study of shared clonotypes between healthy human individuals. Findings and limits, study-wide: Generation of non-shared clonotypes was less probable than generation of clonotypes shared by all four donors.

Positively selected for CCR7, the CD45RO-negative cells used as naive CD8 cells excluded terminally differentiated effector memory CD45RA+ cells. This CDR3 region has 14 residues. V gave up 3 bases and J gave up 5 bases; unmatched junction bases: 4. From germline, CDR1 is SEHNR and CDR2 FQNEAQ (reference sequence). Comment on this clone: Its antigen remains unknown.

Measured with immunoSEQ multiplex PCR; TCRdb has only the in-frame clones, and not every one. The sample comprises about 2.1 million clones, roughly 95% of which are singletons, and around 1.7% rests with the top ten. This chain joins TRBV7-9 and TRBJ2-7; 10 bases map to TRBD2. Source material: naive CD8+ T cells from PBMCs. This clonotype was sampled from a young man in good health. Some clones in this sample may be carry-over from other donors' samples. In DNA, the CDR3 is TGTGCCAGCAGCTTCCGGACTAGCGGCCACGAGCAGTACTTC. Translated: CASSFRTSGHEQYF.